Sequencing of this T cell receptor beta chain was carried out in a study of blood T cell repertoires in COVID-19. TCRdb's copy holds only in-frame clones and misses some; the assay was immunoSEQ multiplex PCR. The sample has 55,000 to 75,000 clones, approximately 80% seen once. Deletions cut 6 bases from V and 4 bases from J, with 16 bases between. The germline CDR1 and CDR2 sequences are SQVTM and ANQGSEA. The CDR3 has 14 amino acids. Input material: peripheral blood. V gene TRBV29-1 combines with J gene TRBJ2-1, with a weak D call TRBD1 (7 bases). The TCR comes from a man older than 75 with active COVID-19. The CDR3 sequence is CSVNPGGRYNEQFF. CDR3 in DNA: TGCAGCGTCAACCCAGGGGGGAGGTACAATGAGCAGTTCTTC.